Described below is a single TCR beta chain sequence and its context. The data stem from a study of regulatory T cells in long-lasting Graves disease. Assembly of TCR beta libraries relied on iRepertoire HTBI primers together with Arm-PCR of CDR3 regions. One entry per CDR3 protein results from TCRdb running MiXCR on the multiplex PCR reads. The sample holds around 450,000 distinct CDR3 sequences, approximately 15% seen once. Time point: newly diagnosed GD, antithyroid drugs for less than 3 months. The TCR library was prepared using RNA isolated from PBMCs. Per germline, CDR1 MDHEN and CDR2 SYDVKM. This CDR3 has 16 amino acids. The V gene lost 4 bases and the J gene lost 1 base, with 17 bases spanning the gap. These same data were also listed under a study on T cells in Graves' hyperthyroidism and ophthalmopathy. According to that study: TCR CDR3 regions were first amplified by RT-PCR with HTBI primers.

The gene calls are TRBV28 and TRBJ2-7, with TRBD1 as a possible D gene (7 bases). The receptor was derived from a woman aged 35 to 49 with Graves disease. The specimen was peripheral blood mononuclear cells (PBMCs), collected at new diagnosis, from a patient treated with antithyroid drugs. Here the CDR3 DNA reads TGTGCCAGCAGTTCCCTTGGGCAGGGGGGTTCCTACGAGCAGTACTTC. This codes for CASSSLGQGGSYEQYF.